Sequencing of this T cell receptor beta chain was carried out in a study of T cell repertoires in cytomegalovirus infection. Whole-study results and caveats: CMV-specific TCR beta clonotypes restricted by HLA-C dominated the ex vivo response.

TCRdb ran MiXCR on the reads and lists one entry per CDR3 protein. The sample has just over 450,000 distinct CDR3 sequences; approximately 46% are singletons. The sample holds a few counts of this clonotype. Its antigen is not identified. This CDR3 has 15 residues. The V gene end was trimmed by 6 bases and the J gene end by 6 bases; junction bases not matched to a gene: 11. The germline V gene encodes CDR1 SGHTA and CDR2 FQGNSA. This chain joins TRBV7-2 and TRBJ1-1, with 9 bases fitting TRBD1. The sequenced sample was cultured PBMCs, obtained from culture after CMV antigen stimulation. This receptor was obtained from a human donor in good health (CMV status not recorded). Some clones in this sample may be carry-over from other donors' samples. This CDR3 is CASSSDRGEYAEAFF. The CDR3 nucleotides are TGTGCCAGCAGTTCGGACAGGGGAGAATACGCTGAAGCTTTCTTT.